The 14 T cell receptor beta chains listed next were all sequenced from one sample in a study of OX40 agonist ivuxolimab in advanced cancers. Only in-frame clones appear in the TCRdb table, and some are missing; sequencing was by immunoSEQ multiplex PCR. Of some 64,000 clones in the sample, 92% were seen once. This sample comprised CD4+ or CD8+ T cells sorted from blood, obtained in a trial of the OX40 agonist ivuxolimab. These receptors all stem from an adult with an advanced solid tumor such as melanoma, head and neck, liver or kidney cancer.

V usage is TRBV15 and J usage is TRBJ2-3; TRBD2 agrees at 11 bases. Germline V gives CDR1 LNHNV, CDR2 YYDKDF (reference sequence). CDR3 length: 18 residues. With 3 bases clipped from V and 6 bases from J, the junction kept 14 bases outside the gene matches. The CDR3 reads CATSRDLAGGPGADTQYF. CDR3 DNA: TGTGCCACCAGCAGGGACTTAGCGGGAGGGCCCGGGGCGGATACGCAGTATTTT. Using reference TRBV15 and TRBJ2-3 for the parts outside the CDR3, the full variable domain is DAMVIQNPRYQVTQFGKPVTLSCSQTLNHNVMYWYQQKSSQAPKLLFHYYDKDFNNEADTPDNFQSRRPNTSFCFLDIRSPGLGDTAMYLCATSRDLAGGPGADTQYFGPGTRLTVL.

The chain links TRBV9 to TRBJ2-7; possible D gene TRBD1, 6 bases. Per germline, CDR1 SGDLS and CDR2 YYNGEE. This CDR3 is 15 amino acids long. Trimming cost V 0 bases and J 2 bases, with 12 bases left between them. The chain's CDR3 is CASSVGSGVTYEQYF. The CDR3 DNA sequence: TGTGCCAGCAGCGTAGGGTCAGGGGTTACCTACGAGCAGTACTTC.

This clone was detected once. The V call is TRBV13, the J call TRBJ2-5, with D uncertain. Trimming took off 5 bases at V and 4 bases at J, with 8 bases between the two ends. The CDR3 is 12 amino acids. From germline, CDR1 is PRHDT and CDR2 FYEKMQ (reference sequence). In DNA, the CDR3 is TGTGCCAGCAGCCAGAGTGGAGAGACCCAGTACTTC. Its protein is CASSQSGETQYF.

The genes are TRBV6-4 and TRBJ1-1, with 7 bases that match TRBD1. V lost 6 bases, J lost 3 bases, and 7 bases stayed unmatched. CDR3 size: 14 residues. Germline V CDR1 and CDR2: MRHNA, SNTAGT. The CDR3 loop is CASSFKTGDTEAFF. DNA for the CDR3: TGTGCCAGCAGCTTCAAAACAGGGGACACTGAAGCTTTCTTT.

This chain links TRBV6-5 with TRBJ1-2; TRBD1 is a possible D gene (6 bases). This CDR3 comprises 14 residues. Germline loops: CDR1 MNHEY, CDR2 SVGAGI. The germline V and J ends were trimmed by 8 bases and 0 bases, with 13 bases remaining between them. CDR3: CASGYRESNYGYTF. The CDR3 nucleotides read TGTGCCAGCGGATACAGGGAATCTAACTATGGCTACACCTTC.

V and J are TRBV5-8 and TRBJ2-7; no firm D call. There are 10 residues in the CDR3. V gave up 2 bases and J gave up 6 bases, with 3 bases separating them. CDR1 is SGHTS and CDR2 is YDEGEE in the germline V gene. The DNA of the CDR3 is TGTGCCAGCAGCTTCGGCGAGCAGTACTTC. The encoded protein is CASSFGEQYF.

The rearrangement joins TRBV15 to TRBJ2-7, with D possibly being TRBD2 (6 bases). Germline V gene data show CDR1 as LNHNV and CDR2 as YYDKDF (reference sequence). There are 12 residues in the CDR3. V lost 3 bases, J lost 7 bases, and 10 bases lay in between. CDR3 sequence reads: CATSSGGVEQYV. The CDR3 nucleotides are TGTGCCACCAGCAGCGGAGGGGTTGAGCAGTACGTC.

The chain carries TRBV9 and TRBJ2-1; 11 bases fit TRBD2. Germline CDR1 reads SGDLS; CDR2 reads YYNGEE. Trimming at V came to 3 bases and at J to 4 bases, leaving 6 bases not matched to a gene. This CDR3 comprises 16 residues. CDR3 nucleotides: TGTGCCAGCAGCGCGCGGCTAGCGGGGGGATACAATGAGCAGTTCTTC. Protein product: CASSARLAGGYNEQFF.

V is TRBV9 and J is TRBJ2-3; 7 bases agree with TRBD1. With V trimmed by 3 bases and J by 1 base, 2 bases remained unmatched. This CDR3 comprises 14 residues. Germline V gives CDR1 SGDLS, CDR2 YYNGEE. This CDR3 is CASSGDRRTDTQYF. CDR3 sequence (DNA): TGTGCCAGCAGCGGGGACAGACGCACAGATACGCAGTATTTT. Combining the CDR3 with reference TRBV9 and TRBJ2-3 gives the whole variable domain DSGVTQTPKHLITATGQRVTLRCSPRSGDLSVYWYQQSLDQGLQFLIQYYNGEERAKGNILERFSAQQFPDLHSELNLSSLELGDSALYFCASSGDRRTDTQYFGPGTRLTVL.

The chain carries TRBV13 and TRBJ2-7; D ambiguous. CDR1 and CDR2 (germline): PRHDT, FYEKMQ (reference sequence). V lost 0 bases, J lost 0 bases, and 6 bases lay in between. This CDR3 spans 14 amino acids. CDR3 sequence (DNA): TGTGCCAGCAGCTTAGGAGGATTCTCCTACGAGCAGTACTTC. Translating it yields CASSLGGFSYEQYF.

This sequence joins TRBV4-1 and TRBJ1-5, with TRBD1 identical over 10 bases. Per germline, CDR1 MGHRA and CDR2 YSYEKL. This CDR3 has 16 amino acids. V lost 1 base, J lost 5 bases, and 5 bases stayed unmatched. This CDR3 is CASSQGDRGLHQPQHF. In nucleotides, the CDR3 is TGCGCCAGCAGCCAAGGCGACAGGGGGCTCCATCAGCCCCAGCATTTT.

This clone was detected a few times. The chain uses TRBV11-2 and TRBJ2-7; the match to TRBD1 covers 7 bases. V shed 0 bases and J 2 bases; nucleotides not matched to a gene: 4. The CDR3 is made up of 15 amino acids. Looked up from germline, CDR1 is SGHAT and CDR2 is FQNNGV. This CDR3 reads CASSLEAGTAYEQYV. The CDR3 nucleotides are TGTGCCAGCAGCTTAGAGGCCGGGACAGCCTACGAGCAGTACGTC.

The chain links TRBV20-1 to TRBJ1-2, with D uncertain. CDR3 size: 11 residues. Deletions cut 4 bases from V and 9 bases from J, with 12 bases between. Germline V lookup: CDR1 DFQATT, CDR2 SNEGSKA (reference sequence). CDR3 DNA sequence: TGCAGTGCTAATGAGGGCCATAGCTACACCTTC. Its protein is CSANEGHSYTF.

CDR3 residues: CAWSPDSPLHF. The CDR3 DNA reads as TGTGCCTGGAGTCCAGATTCACCCCTCCACTTT. The chain links TRBV30 to TRBJ1-6; no clear D. Germline V lookup: CDR1 GTSNPN, CDR2 SVGIG (reference sequence). The length of the CDR3 is 11 residues. Trimming removed 2 bases at V and 8 bases at J, with 4 bases between.